Following are 2 T cell receptor beta chains from one sample sequenced in a study of blood T cell repertoires in COVID-19. Sequencing used immunoSEQ multiplex PCR; TCRdb keeps in-frame clones, though not all of them. The sample has 80,000 or so clones, 70% to 90% seen once. Specimen: peripheral blood. These receptors were taken from a man aged 55-75 years with COVID-19, enrolled during active disease.

The chain carries TRBV11-2 and TRBJ1-2; the D gene is possibly TRBD1 (6 bases). Germline V gene data show CDR1 as SGHAT and CDR2 as FQNNGV. The CDR3 covers 16 residues. Deletions cut 1 base from V and 4 bases from J, with 16 bases between. CDR3 nucleotides: TGTGCCAGCAGCTTAGGTTTAGGGATGGGGGCCTATGGCTACACCTTC. Residues: CASSLGLGMGAYGYTF. Using reference TRBV11-2 and TRBJ1-2 for the parts outside the CDR3, the full variable domain is EAGVAQSPRYKIIEKRQSVAFWCNPISGHATLYWYQQILGQGPKLLIQFQNNGVVDDSQLPKDRFSAERLKGVDSTLKIQPAKLEDSAVYLCASSLGLGMGAYGYTFGSGTRLTVV.

The V call is TRBV29-1, the J call TRBJ1-1; TRBD1 might be the D (5 bases). The CDR3 totals 13 residues. CDR1 and CDR2 (germline): SQVTM, ANQGSEA. V was pared by 3 bases and J by 4 bases, with 12 bases between. The CDR3 region is CSVEAGEGTEAFF. The CDR3 coding sequence is TGCAGCGTTGAGGCGGGGGAGGGCACTGAAGCTTTCTTT.